This T cell receptor (beta chain) is from a study of Ad26.COV2.S vaccination and SARS-CoV-2 variants. The study, taken as a whole, reports: Researchers reported similar non-spike TCR breadth in vaccine and placebo recipients. The study found higher spike-specific TCR breadth in vaccine than placebo recipients.

Turning to this clone: Its specificity is unknown.

CDR1 is KGHSH, CDR2 LQKENI, per germline. CDR3 length: 14 amino acids. The junction had 0 bases not matched to a gene; V was cut back by 0 bases and J by 1 base. Generated by immunoSEQ multiplex PCR, the TCRdb table keeps only in-frame clones and is missing some. Of hundreds of thousands of clones listed, around 90% were seen once; the top ten hold under 5%. This sequence joins TRBV18 and TRBJ2-7; 7 bases fit TRBD1. The sequences come from peripheral blood, collected after recovery from COVID-19. The TCR sequence derives from a human donor who had recovered from COVID-19. The chain's CDR3 is CASSPPGQSYEQYF. The CDR3 nucleotides read TGTGCCAGCTCACCACCGGGACAGTCCTACGAGCAGTACTTC.